This T cell receptor (beta chain) came from a study of regulatory T cells in long-lasting Graves disease (dated by TCRdb to the early 2020s). For the study in its entirety: In the newly diagnosed Graves' disease group, patients had been taking antithyroid drugs for less than 3 months. Persistent Graves' disease patients were compared with newly diagnosed Graves' disease patients by peripheral blood TCR sequencing and RNA sequencing. The study was conducted in China and was registered as a clinical trial. A total of around 35 samples were covered by TCR sequencing, comprising 13 persistent and around 20 newly diagnosed Graves' disease patients. Broad study findings and their caveats: Compared with newly diagnosed patients, patients with persistent Graves' disease had lower TCR Shannon entropy and fewer highly expanded clones, which suggests clonal expansion. As a limitation, the authors acknowledged that the small sample size may reduce accuracy. A larger number of public clonotypes was shared among persistent patients (fewer than 3,000) than among newly diagnosed patients (approximately 1,000). Preferential use of TRBV28, TRBJ1-2 and TRBJ2-5 was observed in persistent disease, whereas TRBV20-1 and TRBJ2-1 were favored in newly diagnosed disease. Peripheral blood alone was examined, since thyroid tissue, which constituted the primary lesion, could not be accessed. Sequencing and analysis were restricted to the TCR beta chain.

In light of the paper, this sample's time point label describes: newly diagnosed GD, antithyroid drugs for less than 3 months. For both TCR sequencing and RNA sequencing, RNA was extracted from PBMCs in TRIzol. The diagnosis of Graves' disease was made according to American Thyroid Association guidelines. The patients came from an endocrinology department in Xi'an, China. Each patient gave approximately 10 milliliters of peripheral blood, collected in an EDTA anticoagulant tube. Ficoll Paque Plus density gradient separation was used to isolate PBMCs, and no additional T cell sorting was done. An Agilent 2100 Bioanalyzer and agarose gel were used to assess RNA quality, and a NanoDrop 2000 was used to measure RNA concentration. The CDR3 measures 12 amino acids from cysteine to phenylalanine. This entry keeps only the CDR3 DNA: 36 bases, framed from base 1. From the germline V gene, CDR1 is SQVTM and CDR2 is ANQGSEA. V is reduced by 0 bases and J by 1 base, leaving a spacing of 3 bases between them.

Many counts were recorded for this clonotype. Its antigen has not been determined. Per-base quality was not reported, and no clone a single base away is much larger than it. Preparation of the library involved multiplex PCR. Sequencer: Illumina HiSeq 4000. CDR3 regions were amplified by Arm-PCR with iRepertoire HTBI primers to construct TCR beta libraries. Gel purification was performed on PCR products prior to sequencing. The source study handled its data this way. Gene usage analysis of CDR3 amino acid clonotypes used the approximately 62 TRBV and about 15 TRBJ segments found across samples. Filtered high-quality paired reads were merged into contigs using COPE and FqMerger. Contigs were aligned with BLAST to IMGT TRBV, TRBD and TRBJ reference genes, and CDR3 was defined per IMGT. Clonotypes above 0.1% frequency were classified as highly expanded clones. Shannon entropy was used to measure repertoire diversity, and the Gini coefficient was used to measure V-J evenness. A clonotype found in more than one individual was treated as public. TCRdb trimmed the raw reads at Q25, called clones with MiXCR and kept productive beta chains. Every distinct CDR3 protein forms one entry, paired with its most common genes and DNA. These V and J calls rely on TCRdb rather than the paper's analysis. The sample profile shows 400,000 to 500,000 distinct CDR3 sequences; about a sixth of them were found once. The top ten hold around 10% of the sample.

These data also featured in a second study, about T cells in Graves' hyperthyroidism and ophthalmopathy. Per the second study: A patient counted as having stable Graves' hyperthyroidism if no progression to ophthalmopathy occurred over 18 months of follow-up. Hyperthyroidism patients were aged 18 to 65 years and newly diagnosed, with disease duration of less than 2 months. Any patient with an uncontrolled infection, another autoimmune disease, pregnancy or lactation was excluded. Clinical symptoms, serum thyroxine and TRAb, thyroid ultrasound, and orbital computed tomography formed the basis for the diagnoses. A first-round RT-PCR of the TCR CDR3 used the HTBI primer set with the Qiagen OneStep RT-PCR kit. Most expanded thyroid clonotypes (frequency above 0.001) were also detected in blood, suggesting blood repertoires may reflect thyroid immune responses. A 13 V-J signature model separated ophthalmopathy from stable hyperthyroidism, with around 88% sensitivity and 81% to 82% specificity in cross-validation and 80%/75% in testing. In validation, the model predicted progression to ophthalmopathy with approximately 71% sensitivity and over 72% specificity, a median of approximately 6.7 months before onset. A discovery cohort of roughly 96 patients, about 43 with Graves' ophthalmopathy and 55 to 60 with stable Graves' hyperthyroidism, was used to find distinguishing TCR V-J signatures. Prospective prediction of ophthalmopathy was tested in an independent validation cohort of approximately 18 hyperthyroidism patients and 17 patients who later progressed to ophthalmopathy. The approximately 95 discovery patients were divided at random into training and test sets in a 7:3 ratio. Thyroid tissue and blood T-cell repertoires from roughly six Graves' hyperthyroidism patients were also compared in the study. Once sampling was done, hyperthyroidism patients were given methimazole at a starting dose of 30 mg daily, whereas ophthalmopathy patients were given high-dose intravenous methylprednisolone. The libraries were constructed in a second round of multiplex PCR and then size-selected and purified. Paired-end sequencing of the libraries was performed with 100 bp reads on an Illumina HiSeq2000. SOAPnuke was used to process the raw data, with reads discarded if the reads contained adapters or uncalled bases, had a mean Phred below 15, or lacked an exact constant-primer or identifier match. High-quality paired reads were merged using COPE v1.2.5, and each unique nucleotide sequence was defined as a clonotype. Clonotypes were aligned to IMGT TRBV, TRBD and TRBJ reference segments using MiTCR v1.1. Analysis was restricted to V-J combinations with a frequency above 0.0001, which covered 98% to 99.2% of repertoires. The TCS score was defined as F50 (clonal expansion) divided by E x V (chaos), with BLOSUM62-based TCRdist calculated between CDR3 peptides within each V-J. Welch's t-statistics and random forest reduced roughly 530 V-J features to fewer than 15, which were used in a naive Bayes classifier (R e1071). Sample size was not statistically predetermined, and blinding of investigators to group allocation was not performed. The paper describes TCR Vbeta CDR3 sequencing of some 130 peripheral blood samples, made up of some 40 ophthalmopathy patients, 70 to 80 hyperthyroidism patients and about 17 progressor patients.

The TCR sequence derives from a woman under 40 with Graves disease. Donor details come from another sample of the same person, matched by shared clones. The chain is made from TRBV29-1 and TRBJ1-1; the D gene is unclear. This specimen consisted of peripheral blood mononuclear cells (PBMCs), obtained at new diagnosis, from a patient treated with antithyroid drugs. The DNA sequence is as follows: TGCAGCGTTGAAGACCAGAACACTGAAGCTTTCTTT. It translates as CSVEDQNTEAFF.